This TCR beta chain was observed in a study of Graves' ophthalmopathy and Graves' hyperthyroidism (dated by TCRdb to the late 2010s). In terms of the full investigation: Peripheral blood was collected before any treatment was given, at the time of initial diagnosis. The study used TCR beta repertoire signatures to distinguish Graves' ophthalmopathy from Graves' hyperthyroidism and to predict progression to ophthalmopathy. In total, over 130 blood samples were TCR-sequenced: 43 ophthalmopathy, approximately 75 hyperthyroidism and some 17 hyperthyroidism-to-ophthalmopathy patients. To explore V-J signatures that distinguish ophthalmopathy from hyperthyroidism, a discovery set of about a hundred patients was enrolled, made up of roughly 41 with ophthalmopathy and 55 to 65 with stable hyperthyroidism. The independent validation cohort included approximately 19 hyperthyroidism patients plus 17 patients who later progressed from hyperthyroidism to ophthalmopathy. In several hyperthyroidism patients, the T-cell repertoires found in thyroid tissue were compared with those found in blood. Once sampling was done, hyperthyroidism patients were given methimazole at a starting dose of 30 mg daily, while ophthalmopathy patients were given high-dose intravenous methylprednisolone. The roughly 94 discovery patients were randomly divided into training and test sets at a 7:3 ratio.

Hyperthyroidism was considered stable if no progression to ophthalmopathy occurred within 18 months of follow-up. Hyperthyroidism patients were newly diagnosed, with disease duration under 2 months, and aged 18 to 65 years. Patients with other autoimmune diseases, uncontrolled infections, pregnancy or lactation were excluded from the study. Clinical symptoms, serum thyroxine, TRAb, thyroid ultrasound and orbital computed tomography formed the basis of the diagnosis. Using Ficoll-Paque density gradient centrifugation, PBMCs were isolated from less than 11 ml of fresh peripheral blood. Trizol reagent was used to extract the total RNA, and its quality was then checked on an Agilent 2100 Bioanalyzer. In regard to this clonotype: Its antigen is not yet known. Per-base quality was not reported, and no clone a single base away is much larger than it.

The CDR3 goes from the cysteine to the phenylalanine over 16 residues. Left in the record is the CDR3 DNA by itself, 48 bases read in frame from the first base. Per the germline V gene (reference sequence), GTSNPN is the CDR1 and SVGIG is the CDR2. Trimming leaves V shorter by 2 bases and J shorter by 0 bases, with the junction holding 8 bases beyond the gene matches. The paper as a whole reports these results and caveats: Sample size was not statistically predetermined, and group allocation was not concealed from the investigators. In cross-validation, the 13-signature model distinguished ophthalmopathy from stable hyperthyroidism with 85% to 90% sensitivity and almost 83% specificity, and in the test set the corresponding values were roughly 80% and 76%. In validation, the model predicted ophthalmopathy progression with 70.59% sensitivity and less than 80% specificity; fewer than 15 predicted patients were CT-confirmed with GO in a median of around 6 months. Most expanded thyroid clonotypes with a frequency above 0.001 also appeared in blood, which suggests that blood repertoires may reflect the immune response in the thyroid.

TCR beta CDR3 regions were amplified from RNA transcripts for repertoire sequencing. A first-round RT-PCR used HTBI primers with the Qiagen OneStep RT-PCR kit, followed by a second-round multiplex PCR, size selection and purification. Sequencing of the libraries was carried out on an Illumina HiSeq2000 in paired-end mode with 100 bp reads. The source study handled its data this way. SOAPnuke was used for read processing, and reads with adapters, uncalled bases, a mean Phred below 15, or no exact constant-primer or identifier match were discarded. High-quality paired reads were merged with COPE v1.2.5. Unique nucleotide sequences were defined as clonotypes and aligned to IMGT TRB V, D and J references using MiTCR v1.1. The analysis was limited to V-J combinations with a frequency above 0.0001, which together covered over 99% of the repertoires. For each V-J combination, a TCR clonal expansion and chaos score was defined as the ratio of F50 clonal expansion to chaos observed in the TCRdist matrix. Welch's t-statistics and random forest were used to reduce features to about a dozen V-J combinations, which were fed into a naive Bayes classifier. Thyroid-blood repertoire similarity was quantified with the Morisita-Horn index. TCRdb reanalyzed the raw reads on its own, using fastp at Q25 for trimming and MiXCR for clone calling, and kept in-frame beta chains. Here each entry gathers all rows of one CDR3 protein and keeps the most common genes and DNA. The V and J calls were not made by the authors but by TCRdb's processing. Here the sample has a few hundred thousand distinct CDR3 sequences; less than 20% occur a single time. In total, the top ten clones hold about 7% of the sample.

This receptor was taken from a woman under 30 with stable Graves' hyperthyroidism. Donor details come from another sample of the same person, matched by shared clones. The sequence joins TRBV30 to TRBJ1-2; 8 bases in the junction line up with TRBD1. The source material was peripheral blood. The DNA sequence is TGTGCCTGGAGTTCGGACAGGGTCCCAGCTAACTATGGCTACACCTTC. Its amino acids are CAWSSDRVPANYGYTF. The CDR3 plus the reference TRBV30 and TRBJ1-2 genes for the other parts give the full variable domain: SQTIHQWPATLVQPVGSPLSLECTVEGTSNPNLYWYRQAAGRGLQLLFYSVGIGQISSEVPQNLSASRPQDRQFILSSKKLLLSDSGFYLCAWSSDRVPANYGYTFGSGTRLTVV.